A single sample gave rise to the 3 T cell receptor beta chains below, sequenced in a study of cytomegalovirus exposure and HLA in healthy donors. Vbeta (60) and Jbeta (13) primers were used in the PCR. The data were produced by immunoSEQ multiplex PCR, yet TCRdb's version contains in-frame clones alone and is incomplete. The data contain about 170,000 clones, approximately 80% of them seen just once; the ten biggest clones take up 0.6% to 0.95%. The sequenced material came from PBMCs. The receptors come from a female donor in good health and CMV-seronegative.

This clone was found a few times. The rearrangement joins TRBV18 to TRBJ1-4; the match to TRBD1 covers 9 bases. J lost 2 bases, V lost 3 bases, and 1 base had no gene match. CDR3 length equals 15 residues. Germline V gene data show CDR1 as KGHSH and CDR2 as LQKENI. CDR3 sequence (DNA): TGTGCCAGCTCACCCACAGGGGGCACTAATGAAAAACTGTTTTTT. This gives the protein CASSPTGGTNEKLFF. The variable domain in full, completed from reference TRBV18 and TRBJ1-4, reads NAGVMQNPRHLVRRRGQEARLRCSPMKGHSHVYWYRQLPEEGLKFMVYLQKENIIDESGMPKERFSAEFPKEGPSILRIQQVVRGDSAAYFCASSPTGGTNEKLFFGSGTQLSVL.

J is TRBJ2-1 and V is TRBV6-1; 7 bases are shared with TRBD2. Unmatched junction bases numbered 14, after V lost 11 bases and J lost 10 bases. Germline V lookup: CDR1 MNHNS, CDR2 SASEGT. The CDR3 sequence is 13 residues long. The CDR3 reads CAGGGTPLGEQFF. In DNA, the CDR3 is TGTGCCGGGGGAGGGACTCCGCTGGGGGAGCAGTTCTTC.

The V and J genes are TRBV30 and TRBJ1-3; D unclear. From germline, CDR1 is GTSNPN and CDR2 SVGIG (reference sequence). The CDR3 is 14 residues long. V gave up 1 base and J gave up 2 bases, with 9 bases separating them. CDR3 protein: CAWSDYSPGNTIYF. CDR3 nucleotide sequence: TGTGCCTGGAGTGATTACAGTCCTGGAAACACCATATATTTT.